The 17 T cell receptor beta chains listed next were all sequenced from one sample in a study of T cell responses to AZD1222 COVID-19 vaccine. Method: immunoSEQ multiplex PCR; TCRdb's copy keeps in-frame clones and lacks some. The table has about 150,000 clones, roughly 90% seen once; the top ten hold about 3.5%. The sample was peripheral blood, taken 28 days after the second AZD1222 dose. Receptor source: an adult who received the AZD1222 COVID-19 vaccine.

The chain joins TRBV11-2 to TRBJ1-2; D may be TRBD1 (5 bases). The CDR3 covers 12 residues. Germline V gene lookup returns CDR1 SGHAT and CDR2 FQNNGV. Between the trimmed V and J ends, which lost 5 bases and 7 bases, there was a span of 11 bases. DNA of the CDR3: TGTGCCAGCAGCCTTAGCGGGGGTGGCTACACCTTC. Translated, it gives CASSLSGGGYTF.

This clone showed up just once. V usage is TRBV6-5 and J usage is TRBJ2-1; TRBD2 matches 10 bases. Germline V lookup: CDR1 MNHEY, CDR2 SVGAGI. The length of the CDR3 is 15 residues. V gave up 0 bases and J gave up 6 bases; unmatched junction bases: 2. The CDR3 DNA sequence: TGTGCCAGCAGTTACTCTCTAGCGGGAGCCAATGAGCAGTTCTTC. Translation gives CASSYSLAGANEQFF.

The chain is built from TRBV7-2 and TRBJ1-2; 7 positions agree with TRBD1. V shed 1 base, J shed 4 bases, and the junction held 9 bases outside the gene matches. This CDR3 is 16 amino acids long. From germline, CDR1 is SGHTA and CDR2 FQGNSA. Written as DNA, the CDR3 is TGTGCCAGCAGCTTAGGAGGGGGCAGGTTTTTCTATGGCTACACCTTC. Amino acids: CASSLGGGRFFYGYTF.

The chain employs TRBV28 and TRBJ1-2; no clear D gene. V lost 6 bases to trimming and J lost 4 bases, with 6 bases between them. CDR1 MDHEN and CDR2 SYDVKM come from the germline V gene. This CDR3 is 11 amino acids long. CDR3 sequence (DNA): TGTGCCAGCAGCGGTCTCTATGGCTACACCTTC. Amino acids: CASSGLYGYTF.

In nucleotides, the CDR3 is TGTGCCAGCAGTGTGGGTGAGCATTCACCCCTCCACTTT. This translates into CASSVGEHSPLHF. V and J are TRBV27 and TRBJ1-6; D gene ambiguous. Trimming shortened V by 5 bases and J by 8 bases, and 10 bases separated the two germline ends. Germline V gene lookup returns CDR1 MNHEY and CDR2 SMNVEV (reference sequence). CDR3 length: 13 residues.

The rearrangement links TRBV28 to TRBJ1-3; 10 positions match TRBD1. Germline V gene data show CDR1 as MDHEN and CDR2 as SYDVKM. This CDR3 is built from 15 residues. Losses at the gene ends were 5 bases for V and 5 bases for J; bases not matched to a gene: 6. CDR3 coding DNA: TGTGCCAGCAGTGACCGACAGGGGGCCAGAAACACCATATATTTT. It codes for CASSDRQGARNTIYF.

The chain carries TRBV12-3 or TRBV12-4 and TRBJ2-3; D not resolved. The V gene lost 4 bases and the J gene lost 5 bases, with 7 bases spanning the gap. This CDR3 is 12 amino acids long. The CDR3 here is CASSYNRDTQYF. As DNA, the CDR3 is TGTGCCAGCAGTTACAACAGAGATACGCAGTATTTT.

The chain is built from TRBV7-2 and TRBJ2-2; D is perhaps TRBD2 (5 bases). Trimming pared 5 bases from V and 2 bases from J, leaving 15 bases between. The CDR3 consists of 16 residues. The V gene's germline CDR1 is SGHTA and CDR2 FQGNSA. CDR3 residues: CASSKNGVGNTGELFF. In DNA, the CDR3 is TGTGCCAGCAGCAAAAACGGGGTTGGAAACACCGGGGAGCTGTTTTTT.

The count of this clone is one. As DNA, the CDR3 is TGTGCCACCAGTGAGGGTGGAGGGACCCAGTACTTC. This sequence encodes CATSEGGGTQYF. The chain employs TRBV24-1 and TRBJ2-5, with D perhaps TRBD2 (5 bases). The CDR3 runs 12 residues. V was clipped by 4 bases and J by 7 bases, with 9 bases between them. CDR1 is KGHDR, CDR2 SFDVKD, per germline.

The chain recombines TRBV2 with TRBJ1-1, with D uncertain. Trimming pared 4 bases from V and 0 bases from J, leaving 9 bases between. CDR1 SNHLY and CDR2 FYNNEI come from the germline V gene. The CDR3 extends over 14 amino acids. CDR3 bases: TGTGCCAGCAGTGTACGAATAATGAACACTGAAGCTTTCTTT. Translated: CASSVRIMNTEAFF.

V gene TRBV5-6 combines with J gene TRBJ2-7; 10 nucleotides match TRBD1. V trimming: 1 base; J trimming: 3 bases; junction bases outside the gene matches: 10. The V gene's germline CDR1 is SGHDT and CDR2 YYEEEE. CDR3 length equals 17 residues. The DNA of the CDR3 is TGTGCCAGCAGCTTGCTGTTTGAAGGGACAGGGGTCTACGAGCAGTACTTC. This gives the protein CASSLLFEGTGVYEQYF.

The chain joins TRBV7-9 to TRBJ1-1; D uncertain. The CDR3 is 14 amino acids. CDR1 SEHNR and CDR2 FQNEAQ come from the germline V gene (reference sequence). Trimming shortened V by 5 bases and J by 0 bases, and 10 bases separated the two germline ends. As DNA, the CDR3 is TGTGCCAGCAGCCTTAACGGAATGAACACTGAAGCTTTCTTT. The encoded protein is CASSLNGMNTEAFF.

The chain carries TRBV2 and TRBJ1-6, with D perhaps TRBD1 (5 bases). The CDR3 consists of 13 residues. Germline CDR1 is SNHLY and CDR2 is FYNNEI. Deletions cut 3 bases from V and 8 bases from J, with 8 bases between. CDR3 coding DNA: TGTGCCAGCAGTGACGGGGGAGATTCACCCCTCCACTTT. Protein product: CASSDGGDSPLHF.

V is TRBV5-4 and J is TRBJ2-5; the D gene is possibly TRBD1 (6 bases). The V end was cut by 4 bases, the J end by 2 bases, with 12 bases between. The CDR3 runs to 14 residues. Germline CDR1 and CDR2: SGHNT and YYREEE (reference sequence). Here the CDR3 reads CASSGQGLQETQYF. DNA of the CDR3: TGTGCCAGCAGCGGGCAGGGGTTACAAGAGACCCAGTACTTC.

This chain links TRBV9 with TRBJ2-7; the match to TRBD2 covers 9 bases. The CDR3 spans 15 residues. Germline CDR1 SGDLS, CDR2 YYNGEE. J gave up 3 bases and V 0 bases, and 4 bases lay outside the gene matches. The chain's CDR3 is CASSVAGTSSYEQYF. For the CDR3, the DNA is TGTGCCAGCAGCGTAGCAGGGACTAGCAGCTACGAGCAGTACTTC.

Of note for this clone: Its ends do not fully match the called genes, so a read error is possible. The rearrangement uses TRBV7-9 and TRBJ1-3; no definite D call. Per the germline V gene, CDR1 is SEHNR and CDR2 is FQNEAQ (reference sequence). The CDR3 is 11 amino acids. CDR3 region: CASSLLTGADF. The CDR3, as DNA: TGTGCCAGCAGCTTATTGACCGGTGCGGATTTT. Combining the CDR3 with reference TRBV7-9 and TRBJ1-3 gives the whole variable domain DTGVSQNPRHKITKRGQNVTFRCDPISEHNRLYWYRQTLGQGPEFLTYFQNEAQLEKSRLLSDRFSAERPKGSFSTLEIQRTEQGDSAMYLCASSLLTGADFGEGSWLTVV.

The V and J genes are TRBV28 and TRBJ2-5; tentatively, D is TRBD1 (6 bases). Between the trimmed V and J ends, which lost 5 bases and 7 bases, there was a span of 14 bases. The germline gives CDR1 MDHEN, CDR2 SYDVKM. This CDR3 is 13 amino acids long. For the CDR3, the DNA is TGTGCCAGCAGTCCCCCGGCAGGGGCGACCCAGTACTTC. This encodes CASSPPAGATQYF. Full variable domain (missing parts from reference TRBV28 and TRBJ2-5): DVKVTQSSRYLVKRTGEKVFLECVQDMDHENMFWYRQDPGLGLRLIYFSYDVKMKEKGDIPEGYSVSREKKERFSLILESASTNQTSMYLCASSPPAGATQYFGPGTRLLVL.